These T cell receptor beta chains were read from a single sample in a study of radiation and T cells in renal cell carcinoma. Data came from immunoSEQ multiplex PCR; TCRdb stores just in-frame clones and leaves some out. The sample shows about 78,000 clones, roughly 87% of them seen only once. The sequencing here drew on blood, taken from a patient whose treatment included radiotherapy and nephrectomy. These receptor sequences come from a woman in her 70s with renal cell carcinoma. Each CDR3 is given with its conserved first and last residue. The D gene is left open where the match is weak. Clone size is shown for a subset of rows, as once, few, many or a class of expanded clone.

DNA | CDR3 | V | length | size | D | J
TGTGCCAGCAGCTTAGATACAGGGGTCAATGAGCAGTTCTTC | CASSLDTGVNEQFF | TRBV7-2 | 14 | - | TRBD1 | TRBJ2-1
TGTGCCAGCAGTTACGCCGGGGGGCAGTACTTC | CASSYAGGQYF | TRBV6-9 | 11 | once | - | TRBJ2-7
TGTGCCAGCAGTGAAATTAGGGAGACCGGGGAGCTGTTTTTT | CASSEIRETGELFF | TRBV2 | 14 | - | - | TRBJ2-2
TGTGCCAGTAGCCTGGGACAGGGGGCCTCTGAAGCTTTCTTT | CASSLGQGASEAFF | TRBV19 | 14 | - | TRBD1 | TRBJ1-1
TGTGCCAGCGCCCGACAGGCTCAGGGTCAGCCCCAGCATTTT | CASARQAQGQPQHF | TRBV2 | 14 | - | - | TRBJ1-5
TGTGCCAGCAGCTTAAGGACAGGGTCCACCGGGGAGCTGTTTTTT | CASSLRTGSTGELFF | TRBV5-8 | 15 | - | TRBD1 | TRBJ2-2
TGCAGTGCTCTCATAGTTGGGACCCAGTACTTC | CSALIVGTQYF | TRBV20-1 | 11 | - | - | TRBJ2-5
TGCGCCAGCAGCCAAGATAGCGGGGGTCGACAGGAGCTGTTTTTT | CASSQDSGGRQELFF | TRBV4-3 | 15 | once | TRBD2 | TRBJ2-2
TGTGCCAGCAGCGAGCCAACAGGGGGCTATACCGGGGAGCTGTTTTTT | CASSEPTGGYTGELFF | TRBV5-4 | 16 | - | TRBD1 | TRBJ2-2
TGTGCCAGCAGCTTTGGCCAGGGCAGCTACGAGCAGTACTTC | CASSFGQGSYEQYF | TRBV11-1 | 14 | - | - | TRBJ2-7
TGCGCCAGCAGCTTGGCCCTCTCCTATAATTCACCCCTCCACTTT | CASSLALSYNSPLHF | TRBV5-1 | 15 | - | - | TRBJ1-6